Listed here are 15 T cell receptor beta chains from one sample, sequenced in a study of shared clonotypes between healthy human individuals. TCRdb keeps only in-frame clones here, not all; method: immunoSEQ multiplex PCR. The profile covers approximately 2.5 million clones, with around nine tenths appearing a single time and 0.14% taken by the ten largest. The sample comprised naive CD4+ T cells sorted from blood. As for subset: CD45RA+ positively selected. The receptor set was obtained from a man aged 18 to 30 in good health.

CDR3 coding DNA: TGTGCCAGCTCATCGGACAGAACAGAGAAACTGTTTTTT. Encoded protein: CASSSDRTEKLFF. V gene TRBV18 combines with J gene TRBJ1-4, with D possibly TRBD1 on 6 matching bases. V dropped 5 bases and J dropped 11 bases, with 15 bases sitting between them. This CDR3 has 13 residues. CDR1 is KGHSH, CDR2 LQKENI, per germline.

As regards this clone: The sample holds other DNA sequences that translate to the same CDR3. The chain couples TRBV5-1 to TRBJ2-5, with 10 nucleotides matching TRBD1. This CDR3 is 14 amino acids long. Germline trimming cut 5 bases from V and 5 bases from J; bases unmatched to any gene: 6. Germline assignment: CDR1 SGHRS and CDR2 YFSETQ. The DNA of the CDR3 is TGCGCCAGCAGTCAGAGGGGACAGGGGGAGACCCAGTACTTC. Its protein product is CASSQRGQGETQYF.

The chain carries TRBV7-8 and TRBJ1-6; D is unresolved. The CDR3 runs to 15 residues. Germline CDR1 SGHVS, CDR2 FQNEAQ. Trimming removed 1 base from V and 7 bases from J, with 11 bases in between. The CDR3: CASSLEGSGNSPLHF. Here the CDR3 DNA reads TGTGCCAGCAGCTTAGAAGGGTCCGGGAATTCACCCCTCCACTTT.

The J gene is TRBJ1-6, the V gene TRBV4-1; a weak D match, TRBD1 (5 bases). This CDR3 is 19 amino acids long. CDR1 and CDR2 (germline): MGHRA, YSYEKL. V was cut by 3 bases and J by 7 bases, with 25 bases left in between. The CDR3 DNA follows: TGCGCCAGCAGCCACGGGACCGAACGGGACTCCGCTAAGAATTCACCCCTCCACTTT. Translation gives CASSHGTERDSAKNSPLHF.

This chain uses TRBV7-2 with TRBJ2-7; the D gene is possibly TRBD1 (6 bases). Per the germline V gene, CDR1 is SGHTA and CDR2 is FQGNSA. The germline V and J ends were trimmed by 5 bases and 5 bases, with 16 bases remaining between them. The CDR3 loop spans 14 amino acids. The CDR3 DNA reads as TGTGCCAGCAGCACCCGGGACATCCGGGACGAGCAGTACTTC. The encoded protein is CASSTRDIRDEQYF.

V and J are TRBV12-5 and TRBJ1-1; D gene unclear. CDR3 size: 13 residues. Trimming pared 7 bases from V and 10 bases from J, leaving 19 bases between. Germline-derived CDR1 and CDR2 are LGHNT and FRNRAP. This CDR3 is CASAPGGGVGAFF. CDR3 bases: TGTGCTAGTGCCCCGGGCGGTGGGGTTGGAGCTTTCTTT.

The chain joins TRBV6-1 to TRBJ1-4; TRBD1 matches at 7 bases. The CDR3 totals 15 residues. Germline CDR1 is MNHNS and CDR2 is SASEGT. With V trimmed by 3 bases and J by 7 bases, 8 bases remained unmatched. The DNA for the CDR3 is TGTGCCAGCAGTGAGGAACGGACAGGTCTTGAAAAACTGTTTTTT. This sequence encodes CASSEERTGLEKLFF.

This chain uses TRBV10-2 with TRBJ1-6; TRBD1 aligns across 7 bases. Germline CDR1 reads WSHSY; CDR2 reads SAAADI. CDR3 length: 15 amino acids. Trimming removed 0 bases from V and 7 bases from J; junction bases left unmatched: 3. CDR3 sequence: CASSESRDSNSPLHF. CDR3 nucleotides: TGCGCCAGCAGTGAGTCGAGGGACAGCAATTCACCCCTCCACTTT.

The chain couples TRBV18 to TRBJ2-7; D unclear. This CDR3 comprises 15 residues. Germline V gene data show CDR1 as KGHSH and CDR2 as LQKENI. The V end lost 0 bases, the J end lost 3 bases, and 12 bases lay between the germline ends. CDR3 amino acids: CASSPPGKTFYEQYF. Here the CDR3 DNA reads TGTGCCAGCTCACCACCGGGCAAGACATTCTACGAGCAGTACTTC. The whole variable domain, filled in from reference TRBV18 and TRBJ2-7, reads NAGVMQNPRHLVRRRGQEARLRCSPMKGHSHVYWYRQLPEEGLKFMVYLQKENIIDESGMPKERFSAEFPKEGPSILRIQQVVRGDSAAYFCASSPPGKTFYEQYFGPGTRLTVT.

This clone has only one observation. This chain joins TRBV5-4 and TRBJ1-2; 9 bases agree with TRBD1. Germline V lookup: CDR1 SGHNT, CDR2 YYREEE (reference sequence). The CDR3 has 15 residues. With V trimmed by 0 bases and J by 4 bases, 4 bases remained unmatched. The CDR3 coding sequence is TGTGCCAGCAGCTTGGGGGGACAGGGTGGCTATGGCTACACCTTC. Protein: CASSLGGQGGYGYTF.

CDR3 in amino acids: CASSSRLNGADTQYF. CDR3 bases: TGCGCCAGCAGCTCTCGACTCAATGGTGCAGATACGCAGTATTTT. V usage is TRBV5-1 and J usage is TRBJ2-3; unclear D gene. The V end lost 3 bases, the J end lost 4 bases, and 15 bases lay between the germline ends. Germline V gene data show CDR1 as SGHRS and CDR2 as YFSETQ. CDR3 length: 15 residues.

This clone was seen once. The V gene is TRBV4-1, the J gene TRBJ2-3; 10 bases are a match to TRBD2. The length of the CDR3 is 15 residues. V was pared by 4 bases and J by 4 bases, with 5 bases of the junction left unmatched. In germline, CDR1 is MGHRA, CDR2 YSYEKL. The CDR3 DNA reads TGCGCCAGCAGCCCGTCAGCGGGAGGGGCAGATACGCAGTATTTT. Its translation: CASSPSAGGADTQYF.

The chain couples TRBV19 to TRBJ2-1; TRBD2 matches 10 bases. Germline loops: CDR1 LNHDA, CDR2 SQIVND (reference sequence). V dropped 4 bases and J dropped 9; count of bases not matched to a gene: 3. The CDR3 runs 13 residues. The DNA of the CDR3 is TGTGCCAGTAGTACCAAGCGGGAGGGTGAGCAGTTCTTC. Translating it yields CASSTKREGEQFF.

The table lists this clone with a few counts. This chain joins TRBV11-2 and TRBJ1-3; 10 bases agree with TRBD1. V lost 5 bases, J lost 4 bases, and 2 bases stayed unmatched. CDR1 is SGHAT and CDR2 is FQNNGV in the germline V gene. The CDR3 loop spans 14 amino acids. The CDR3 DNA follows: TGTGCCAGCAGCGCGGACAGGGGGGGAAACACCATATATTTT. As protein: CASSADRGGNTIYF.

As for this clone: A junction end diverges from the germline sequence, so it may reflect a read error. As DNA, the CDR3 is TGTGCTAGCAGCCGCACCAACACCGGGGAGCTGTTTTTT. Translation gives CASSRTNTGELFF. V gene TRBV7-7 combines with J gene TRBJ2-2; D is unresolved. The V gene's germline CDR1 is SSHAT and CDR2 FNYEAQ (reference sequence). This CDR3 region has 13 residues.